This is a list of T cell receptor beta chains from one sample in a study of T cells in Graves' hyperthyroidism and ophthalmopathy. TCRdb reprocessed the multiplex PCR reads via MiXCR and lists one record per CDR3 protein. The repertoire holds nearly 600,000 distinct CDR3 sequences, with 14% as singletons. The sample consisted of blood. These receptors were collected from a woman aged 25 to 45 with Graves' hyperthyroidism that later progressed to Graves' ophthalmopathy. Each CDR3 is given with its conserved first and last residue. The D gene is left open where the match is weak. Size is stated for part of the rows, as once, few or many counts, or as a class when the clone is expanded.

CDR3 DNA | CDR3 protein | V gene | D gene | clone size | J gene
TGTGCCAGCAGTTACTACCCCGAAAGTATGGGGACCGGGGAGCTGTTTTTT | CASSYYPESMGTGELFF | TRBV6-5 | - | many | TRBJ2-2
TGTGCCAGCAGTTTATCCAACTCTGGAAACACCATATATTTT | CASSLSNSGNTIYF | TRBV12-3/TRBV12-4 | - | many | TRBJ1-3
TGTGCCAGCAGCCCCGGGACTAGCGGGAGGGCCCAGATCGGGCAGTTCTTC | CASSPGTSGRAQIGQFF | TRBV13 | TRBD2 | many | TRBJ2-1
TGTGCCAGCAGCTTTCTCGGACTCCCGCAGTCCTACGAGCAGTACTTC | CASSFLGLPQSYEQYF | TRBV7-8 | - | many | TRBJ2-7
TGTGCCAGCAGGCCACTCGCAGGGATGGGACATGAGCAGTTCTTC | CASRPLAGMGHEQFF | TRBV2 | - | - | TRBJ2-1
TGTGCCAGCAGACCTTTGGGGACCAATGAGCAGTTCTTC | CASRPLGTNEQFF | TRBV12-3/TRBV12-4 | - | many | TRBJ2-1
TGTGCCAGCAGCCGTAGCGTCCTCGAGCAGTACTTC | CASSRSVLEQYF | TRBV14 | - | - | TRBJ2-7
TGTGCCAGCAGCTTCGAGACAGGGGCTCTTGGCTACACCTTC | CASSFETGALGYTF | TRBV7-9 | TRBD1 | few | TRBJ1-2
TGTGCCAGTACCGTCGGACAGGGGGCGAGTCAGCCCCAGCATTTT | CASTVGQGASQPQHF | TRBV19 | TRBD1 | many | TRBJ1-5
TGTGCCAGCAGTTTTCGCCCAAAAGCGGGAGGACGCACAGATACGCAGTATTTT | CASSFRPKAGGRTDTQYF | TRBV28 | TRBD2 | many | TRBJ2-3
TGTGCCAGCTCACCTCGGCCAGAGATGAACACTGAAGCTTTCTTT | CASSPRPEMNTEAFF | TRBV18 | - | many | TRBJ1-1
TGTGCCAGCAGCCAAGGGGTTACTACGCAGTATTTT | CASSQGVTTQYF | TRBV12-3/TRBV12-4 | - | few | TRBJ2-3
TGTGCCAGCAGTGAACAAGGCAGGGCCTACGAGCAGTACTTC | CASSEQGRAYEQYF | TRBV2 | - | many | TRBJ2-7
TGTGCCAGCAGCGTGGGGACACCGTCAACCATCTCTGGGGCCAACGTCCTGACTTTC | CASSVGTPSTISGANVLTF | TRBV9 | - | many | TRBJ2-6
TGTGCCAGCAGCTCGACTAGCGGGAGCCTCAATGAGCAGTTCTTC | CASSSTSGSLNEQFF | TRBV11-2 | TRBD2 | many | TRBJ2-1
TGTGCCACCAGCAGAGAGACAGGGGGCGAAAAGACCCAGTACTTC | CATSRETGGEKTQYF | TRBV15 | TRBD1 | many | TRBJ2-5
TGCAGCGTTGAATGGCGCCCGGCGTATTTT | CSVEWRPAYF | TRBV29-1 | - | many | TRBJ2-3
TGTGCCAGCAGGGCCGGGACAGACCAAGAGACCCAGTACTTC | CASRAGTDQETQYF | TRBV6-1 | TRBD1 | many | TRBJ2-5
TGTGCCATCAGTGAGTCGGGGACGAATCAGCCCCAGCATTTT | CAISESGTNQPQHF | TRBV10-3 | - | many | TRBJ1-5
TGTGCCAGCACCTCGGGGCCCGGACCTTCTGGAAACACCATATATTTT | CASTSGPGPSGNTIYF | TRBV9 | - | few | TRBJ1-3
TGCGCCAGCAGCTTGGTTGCGGGAGCGGCTACAGATACGCAGTATTTT | CASSLVAGAATDTQYF | TRBV5-1 | TRBD2 | few | TRBJ2-3
TGTGCCTGGAGCGCAGTCGGCAGCGGGAGGGTCGCCGGGGAGCTGTTTTTT | CAWSAVGSGRVAGELFF | TRBV30 | TRBD2 | many | TRBJ2-2
TGCGCCAGCAGCCAAGAGGGGAGTGGCGGAAACACCATATATTTT | CASSQEGSGGNTIYF | TRBV4-1 | - | - | TRBJ1-3
TGTGCCAGCAGAGGCTCGAGCACCGGGGAGCTGTTTTTT | CASRGSSTGELFF | TRBV2 | - | many | TRBJ2-2
TGTGCCAGCTCAACACCCCAGAACACTGAAGCTTTCTTT | CASSTPQNTEAFF | TRBV18 | - | - | TRBJ1-1
TGTGCCAGCAGCCAGAAAGGGGACAGAAATACGCAGTATTTT | CASSQKGDRNTQYF | TRBV5-4 | TRBD1 | few | TRBJ2-3
TGTGCCAGCAGTTACCGTTGGTCCGATACGCAGTATTTT | CASSYRWSDTQYF | TRBV27 | - | many | TRBJ2-3
TGTGCCAGCAGCTTCACCGGGACAGGGTCCGGGGAGCTGTTTTTT | CASSFTGTGSGELFF | TRBV7-3 | TRBD1 | - | TRBJ2-2
TGTGCCAGCAGTCGGGACATCTGGAGCTCACCCCTCCACTTT | CASSRDIWSSPLHF | TRBV6-1 | - | many | TRBJ1-6
TGTGCCAGCAGTCTAGGGACAGGGGGTAATTACGAGCAGTACTTC | CASSLGTGGNYEQYF | TRBV27 | TRBD1 | many | TRBJ2-7
TGTGCCAGCAGCCCCGGACAGAATGAGCAGTTCTTC | CASSPGQNEQFF | TRBV7-9 | - | many | TRBJ2-1
TGTGCCACCAGGCTCGATAGCAATCAGCCCCAGCATTTT | CATRLDSNQPQHF | TRBV2 | - | many | TRBJ1-5
TGTGCCAGCAGCTTGACCGGGAACGCGTACGAGCAGTACTTC | CASSLTGNAYEQYF | TRBV5-5 | - | many | TRBJ2-7
TGTGCCACCAGTGATTGGGGACAGGGTACTGGAGGGACCCAGTACTTC | CATSDWGQGTGGTQYF | TRBV24-1 | TRBD1 | many | TRBJ2-5
TGCAGTGCTACGGATGGCTCCTATAATTCACCCCTCCACTTT | CSATDGSYNSPLHF | TRBV20-1 | - | many | TRBJ1-6
TGTGCCAGCAGCTTTTTCAGGGGCCCTAACTATGGCTACACCTTC | CASSFFRGPNYGYTF | TRBV7-9 | - | - | TRBJ1-2
TGCAGTGCCGGTTACACGACAGGGAACGAGCAGTACTTC | CSAGYTTGNEQYF | TRBV20-1 | TRBD1 | many | TRBJ2-7
TGTGCCTGGTTCCTGGGTGGCGGAAACACCATATATTTT | CAWFLGGGNTIYF | TRBV30 | - | many | TRBJ1-3
TGCAGTGCTAGAGATTGGAACAGGGACCAAGAGACCCAGTACTTC | CSARDWNRDQETQYF | TRBV20-1 | - | - | TRBJ2-5
TGTGCCAGCAGCCCCTCAGGGCAGACGGACACTGAAGCTTTCTTT | CASSPSGQTDTEAFF | TRBV7-2 | - | few | TRBJ1-1
TGTGCCTGGAGCTCGCAGGGGGCCGGTAGCAATCAGCCCCAGCATTTT | CAWSSQGAGSNQPQHF | TRBV30 | TRBD1 | - | TRBJ1-5
TGTGCCTGGAGTAGGCTTCGGGCGGGCGGCTACACCTTC | CAWSRLRAGGYTF | TRBV30 | - | many | TRBJ1-2
TGTGCCAGCAGTCGGAATACTAGCAATCAGCCCCAGCATTTT | CASSRNTSNQPQHF | TRBV6-2/TRBV6-3 | - | - | TRBJ1-5
TGTGCCAGTAGTATTGGTCCAGCGAGTTCACCCCTCCACTTT | CASSIGPASSPLHF | TRBV19 | - | - | TRBJ1-6